The next 2 T cell receptor beta chains were all read from a single sample in a study of CD8+CD57+ T cells in acquired aplastic anemia. According to the study, genomic DNA was the template for TCR beta VDJ and CDR3 profiling. TCRdb independently ran MiXCR on the reads; one entry per CDR3 protein. The data contain about 200,000 distinct CDR3 sequences, about 62% of them singletons. Patients included in sequencing had previously demonstrated CD8+CD57+ cell expansion by flow cytometry. Sample: sorted CD4+, CD8+, or CD8+CD57+ T cells (not recorded which) from PBMCs. The receptors derive from a human donor with aplastic anemia.

This clonotype was found once. The chain recombines TRBV20-1 with TRBJ1-4; no clear D gene. The length of the CDR3 is 12 residues. V was cut by 7 bases and J by 5 bases, with 11 bases left in between. The V gene's germline CDR1 is DFQATT and CDR2 SNEGSKA (reference sequence). The CDR3 sequence: CSVQAYNEKLFF. CDR3 sequence (DNA): TGCAGTGTTCAGGCCTACAATGAAAAACTGTTTTTT.

The chain links TRBV7-8 to TRBJ2-5; no clear D. V was shortened by 1 base and J by 7 bases, with 10 bases between the two germline ends. The CDR3 is made up of 13 amino acids. The germline CDR1 and CDR2 sequences are SGHVS and FQNEAQ. This CDR3 reads CASSLGRLGTQYF. CDR3 nucleotides: TGTGCCAGCAGCTTAGGTCGACTGGGGACCCAGTACTTC.